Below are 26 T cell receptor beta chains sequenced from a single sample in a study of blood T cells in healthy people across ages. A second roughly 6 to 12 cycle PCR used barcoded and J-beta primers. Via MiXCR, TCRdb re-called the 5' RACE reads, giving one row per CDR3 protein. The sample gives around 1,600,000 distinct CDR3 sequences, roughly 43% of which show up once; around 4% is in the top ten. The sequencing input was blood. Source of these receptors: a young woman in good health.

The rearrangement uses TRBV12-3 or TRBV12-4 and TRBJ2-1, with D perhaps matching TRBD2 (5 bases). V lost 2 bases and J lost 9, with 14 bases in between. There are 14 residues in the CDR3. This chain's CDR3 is CASSLIRESGEQFF. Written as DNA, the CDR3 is TGTGCCAGCAGTTTAATAAGGGAGTCGGGTGAGCAGTTCTTC.

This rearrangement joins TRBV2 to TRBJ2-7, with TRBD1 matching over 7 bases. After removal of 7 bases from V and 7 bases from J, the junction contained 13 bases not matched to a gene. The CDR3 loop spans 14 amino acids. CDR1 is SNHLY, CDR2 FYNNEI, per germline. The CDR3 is CASTYTGAIVEQYF. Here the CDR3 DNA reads TGTGCCAGCACCTATACAGGGGCAATTGTAGAGCAGTACTTC.

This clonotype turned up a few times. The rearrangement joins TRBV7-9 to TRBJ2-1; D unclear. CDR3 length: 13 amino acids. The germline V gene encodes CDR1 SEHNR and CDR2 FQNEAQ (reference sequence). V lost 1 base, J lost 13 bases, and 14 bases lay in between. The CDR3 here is CASSLVGQETQFF. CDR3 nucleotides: TGTGCCAGCAGCTTAGTCGGCCAAGAGACCCAGTTCTTC. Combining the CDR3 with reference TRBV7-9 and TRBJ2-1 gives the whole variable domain DTGVSQNPRHKITKRGQNVTFRCDPISEHNRLYWYRQTLGQGPEFLTYFQNEAQLEKSRLLSDRFSAERPKGSFSTLEIQRTEQGDSAMYLCASSLVGQETQFFGPGTRLTVL.

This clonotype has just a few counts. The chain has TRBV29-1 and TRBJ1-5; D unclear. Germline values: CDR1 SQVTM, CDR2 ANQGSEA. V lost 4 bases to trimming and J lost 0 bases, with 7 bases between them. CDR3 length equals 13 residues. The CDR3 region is CSVARTSNQPQHF. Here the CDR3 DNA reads TGCAGCGTTGCTAGGACTAGCAATCAGCCCCAGCATTTT.

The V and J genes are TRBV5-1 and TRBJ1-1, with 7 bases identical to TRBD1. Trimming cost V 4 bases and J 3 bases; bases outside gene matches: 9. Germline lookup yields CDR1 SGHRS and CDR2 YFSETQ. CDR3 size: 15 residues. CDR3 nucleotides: TGCGCCAGCAGCCGACAGGGTAGGAGGTACACTGAAGCTTTCTTT. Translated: CASSRQGRRYTEAFF.

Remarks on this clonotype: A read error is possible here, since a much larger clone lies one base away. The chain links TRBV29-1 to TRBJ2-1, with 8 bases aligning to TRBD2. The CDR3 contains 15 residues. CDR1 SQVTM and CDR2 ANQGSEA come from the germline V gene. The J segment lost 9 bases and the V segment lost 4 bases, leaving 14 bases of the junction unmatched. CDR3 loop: CSVGVRRAGEGEQFF. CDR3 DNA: TGCAGCGTTGGAGTGAGACGAGCGGGAGAAGGTGAGCAGTTCTTC.

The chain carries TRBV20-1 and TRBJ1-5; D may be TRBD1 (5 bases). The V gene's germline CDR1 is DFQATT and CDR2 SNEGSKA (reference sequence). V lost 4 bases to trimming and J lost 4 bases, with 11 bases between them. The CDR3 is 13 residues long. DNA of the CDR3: TGCAGTGCTAACCGGGACCCGAATCAGCCCCAGCATTTT. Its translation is CSANRDPNQPQHF.

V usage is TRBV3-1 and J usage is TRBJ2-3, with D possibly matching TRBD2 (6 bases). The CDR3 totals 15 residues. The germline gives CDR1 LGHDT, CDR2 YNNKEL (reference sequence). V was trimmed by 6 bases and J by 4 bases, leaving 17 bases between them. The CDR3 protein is CASSIPTRGADTQYF. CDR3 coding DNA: TGTGCCAGCAGTATCCCGACTAGGGGAGCAGATACGCAGTATTTT.

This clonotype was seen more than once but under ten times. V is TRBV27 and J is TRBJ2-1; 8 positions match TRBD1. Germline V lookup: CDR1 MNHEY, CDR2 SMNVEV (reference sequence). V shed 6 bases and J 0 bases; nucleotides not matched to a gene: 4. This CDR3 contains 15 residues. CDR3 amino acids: CASRLGTGSYNEQFF. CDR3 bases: TGTGCCAGCAGACTAGGGACAGGCTCCTACAATGAGCAGTTCTTC.

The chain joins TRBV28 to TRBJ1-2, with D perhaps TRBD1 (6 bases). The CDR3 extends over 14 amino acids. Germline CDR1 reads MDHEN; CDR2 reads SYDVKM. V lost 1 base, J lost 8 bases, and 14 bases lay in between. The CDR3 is CASSLYRGAKGYTF. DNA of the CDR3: TGTGCCAGCAGTTTATATCGGGGGGCCAAAGGCTACACCTTC.

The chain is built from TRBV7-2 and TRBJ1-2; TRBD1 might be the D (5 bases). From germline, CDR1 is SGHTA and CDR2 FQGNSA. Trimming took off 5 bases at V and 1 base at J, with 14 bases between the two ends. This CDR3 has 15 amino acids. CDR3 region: CASSPLAGVNYGYTF. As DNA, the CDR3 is TGTGCCAGCAGCCCCCTGGCGGGGGTTAACTATGGCTACACCTTC.

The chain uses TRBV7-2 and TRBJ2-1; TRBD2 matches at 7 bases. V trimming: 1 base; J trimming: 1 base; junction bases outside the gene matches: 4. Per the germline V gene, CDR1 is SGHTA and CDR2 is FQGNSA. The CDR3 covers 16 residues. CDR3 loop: CASSLEAGESYNEQFF. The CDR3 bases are TGTGCCAGCAGCTTAGAGGCGGGAGAATCCTACAATGAGCAGTTCTTC.

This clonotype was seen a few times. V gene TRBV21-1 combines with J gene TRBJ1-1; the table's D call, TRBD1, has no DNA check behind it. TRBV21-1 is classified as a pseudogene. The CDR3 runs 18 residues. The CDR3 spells CASSARGPKRYRGTEAFF. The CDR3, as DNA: TGTGCCAGCAGCGCCCGAGGCCCTAAACGTTACAGGGGCACTGAAGCTTTCTTT.

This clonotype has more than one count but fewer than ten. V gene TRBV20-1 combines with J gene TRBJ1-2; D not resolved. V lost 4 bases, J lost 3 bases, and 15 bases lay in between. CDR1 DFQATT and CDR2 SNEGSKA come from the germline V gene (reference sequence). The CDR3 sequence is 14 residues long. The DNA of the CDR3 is TGCAGTGCTAAGGTCGGAGGCCTACACTATGGCTACACCTTC. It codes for CSAKVGGLHYGYTF.

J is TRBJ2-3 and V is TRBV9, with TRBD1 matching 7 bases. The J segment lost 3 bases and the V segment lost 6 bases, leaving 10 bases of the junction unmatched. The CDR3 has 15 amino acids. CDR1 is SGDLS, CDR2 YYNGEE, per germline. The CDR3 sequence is CASTPRGTDTDTQYF. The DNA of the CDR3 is TGTGCCAGCACCCCAAGAGGGACAGATACAGATACGCAGTATTTT.

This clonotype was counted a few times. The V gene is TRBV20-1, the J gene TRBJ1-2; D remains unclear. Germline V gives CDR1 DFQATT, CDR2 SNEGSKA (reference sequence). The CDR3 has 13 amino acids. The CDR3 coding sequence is TGCAGCGTATGGAACATCACTAACTATGGCTACACCTTC. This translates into CSVWNITNYGYTF.

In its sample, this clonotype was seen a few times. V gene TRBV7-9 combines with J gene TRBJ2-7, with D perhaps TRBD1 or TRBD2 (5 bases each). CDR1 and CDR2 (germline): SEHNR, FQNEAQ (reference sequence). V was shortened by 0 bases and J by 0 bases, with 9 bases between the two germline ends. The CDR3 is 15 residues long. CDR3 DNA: TGTGCCAGCAGCTTAGCCGGGACGTTCTCCTACGAGCAGTACTTC. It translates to CASSLAGTFSYEQYF.

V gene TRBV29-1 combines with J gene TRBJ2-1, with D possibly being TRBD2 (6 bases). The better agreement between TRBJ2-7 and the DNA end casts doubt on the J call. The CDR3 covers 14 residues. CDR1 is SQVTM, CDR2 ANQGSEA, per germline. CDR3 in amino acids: CSVEDGGKPNEQYF. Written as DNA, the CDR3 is TGCAGCGTTGAAGATGGCGGGAAGCCCAATGAGCAGTACTTC.

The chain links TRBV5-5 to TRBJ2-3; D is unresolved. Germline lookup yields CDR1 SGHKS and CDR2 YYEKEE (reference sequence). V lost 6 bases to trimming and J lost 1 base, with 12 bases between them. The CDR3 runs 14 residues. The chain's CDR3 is CASTPSGRTDTQYF. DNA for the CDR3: TGTGCCAGCACCCCCTCCGGCCGCACAGATACGCAGTATTTT.

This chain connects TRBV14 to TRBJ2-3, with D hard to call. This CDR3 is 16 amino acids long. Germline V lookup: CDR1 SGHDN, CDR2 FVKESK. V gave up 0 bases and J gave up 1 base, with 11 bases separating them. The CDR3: CASSQEPVTRTDTQYF. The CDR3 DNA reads TGTGCCAGCAGCCAAGAACCAGTAACCCGCACAGATACGCAGTATTTT.

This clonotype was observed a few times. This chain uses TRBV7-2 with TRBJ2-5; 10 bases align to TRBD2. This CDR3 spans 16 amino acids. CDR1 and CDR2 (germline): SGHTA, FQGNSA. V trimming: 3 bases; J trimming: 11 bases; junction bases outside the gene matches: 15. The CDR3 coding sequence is TGTGCCAGCAGCTTCCCCGGACTAGCGGCTTACAATGAGCAGTACTTC. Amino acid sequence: CASSFPGLAAYNEQYF.

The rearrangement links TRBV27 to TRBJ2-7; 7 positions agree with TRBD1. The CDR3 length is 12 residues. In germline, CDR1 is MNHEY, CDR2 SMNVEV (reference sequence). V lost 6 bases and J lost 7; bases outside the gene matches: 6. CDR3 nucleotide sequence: TGTGCCAGCAGCCGGACAGGACTGGAGCAGTACTTC. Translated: CASSRTGLEQYF.

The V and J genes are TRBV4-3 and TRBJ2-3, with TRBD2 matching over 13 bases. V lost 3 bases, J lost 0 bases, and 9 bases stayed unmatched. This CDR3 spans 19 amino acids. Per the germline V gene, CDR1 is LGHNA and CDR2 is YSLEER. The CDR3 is CASSQTSGGQTDSTDTQYF. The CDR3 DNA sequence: TGCGCCAGCAGCCAGACTAGCGGGGGGCAAACAGATAGCACAGATACGCAGTATTTT.

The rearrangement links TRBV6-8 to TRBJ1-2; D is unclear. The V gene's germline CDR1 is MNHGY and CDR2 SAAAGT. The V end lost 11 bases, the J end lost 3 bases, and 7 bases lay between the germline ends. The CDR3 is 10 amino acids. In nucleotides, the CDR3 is TGTGCCGGATTTTACTATGGCTACACCTTC. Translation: CAGFYYGYTF.

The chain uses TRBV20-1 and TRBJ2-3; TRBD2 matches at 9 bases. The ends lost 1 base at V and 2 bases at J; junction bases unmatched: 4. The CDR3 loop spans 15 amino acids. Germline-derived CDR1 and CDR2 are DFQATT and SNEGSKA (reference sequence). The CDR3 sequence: CSARVLAGNTDTQYF. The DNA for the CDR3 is TGCAGTGCTAGAGTTCTAGCGGGAAACACAGATACGCAGTATTTT.

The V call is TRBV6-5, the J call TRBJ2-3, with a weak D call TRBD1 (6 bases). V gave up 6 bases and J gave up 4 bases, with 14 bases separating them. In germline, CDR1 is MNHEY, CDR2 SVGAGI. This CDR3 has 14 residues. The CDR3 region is CASSNPPGADTQYF. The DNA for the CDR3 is TGTGCCAGCAGCAACCCCCCAGGGGCAGATACGCAGTATTTT.